This T cell receptor beta chain emerged from a study of cytomegalovirus exposure and HLA in healthy donors (dated by TCRdb to 2016 to 2017). In the study overall: In an earlier analysis of under 750 of the donors, 276 Gb of sequence data and some 120 million unique TCR beta sequences from about 179 million T cells were reported. An early release covering about 600 HLA-typed donors comprised about 300 gigabases of sequencing data and roughly 86 million unique TCR sequences. Among the roughly 400 genotyped donors, roughly 80% belonged to the genetic ancestry cluster associated with self-reported Caucasian donors. The study aimed to test whether cataloging public T cell receptors could reveal signatures of past pathogen exposure. The T cell repertoires of 550 to 850 subjects were profiled by immunosequencing and related to cytomegalovirus serostatus. Along with the approximately 650-subject first cohort, a separate validation cohort of over a hundred different subjects was used. The study combined high-throughput TCR immunosequencing, statistical association of individual TCRs with disease status, and machine learning to predict cytomegalovirus infection status. A later analysis re-examined previously published TCR beta repertoires from more than 650 donors and added high-resolution HLA genotyping to investigate patterns of TCR occurrence. Rather than using new phenotypic data, the later analysis identified candidate immune exposures from TCR beta sequences and from how often those sequences occurred across donors. In an earlier analysis of roughly 580 of the donors, high-throughput TCR beta sequencing was used to judge whether each TCR beta V gene segment behaved as functional or pseudogenic. Donor age, sex, ethnicity and CMV serostatus were compiled together with the repertoire data. A later genetic analysis used genome-wide SNP genotypes for 398 of the 666 donors, treating that subset as a discovery cohort. Every discovery cohort repertoire had been produced on one sequencing platform. HLA typing covered class I and class II loci at four-digit resolution. The number of typed donors differed by locus: about 620-640 for A, B, C, DRB1 and DQB1; some 500 for DQA1; 606 for DPA1; and some 430 for DPB1. A few DR-DQ haplotypes were treated as single units for association and clustering because of strong linkage in the cohort. Among roughly 400 genotyped donors of the cohort, an average of approximately 250,000 unique TCR beta nucleotide sequences were sequenced per donor, approximately 20% of them non-productive. Broad study findings and their caveats: In vitro tests confirmed that a few of the cytomegalovirus-associated TCR beta chains recognize cytomegalovirus antigens. Some IMGT-functional V segments, including TRBV6-2 and TRBV6-3, could not be distinguished by the 87-base-pair reads and were therefore excluded. According to a later analysis, TCR association rates differed among HLA loci, with DRB1 alleles showing the most associated TCRs and HLA-C alleles showing the fewest. Over 15 rarely observed V segments, including chromosome 9 orphons, were excluded from the earlier analysis of some 590 of the donors because counts were too low. When HLA alleles, especially DR and DQ, strongly co-occurred, attributing TCR associations to individual alleles was difficult. Most TCR sequences were observed very rarely across donors, whereas some public TCRs were present in many individuals. According to the authors, the approach could potentially be generalized to other disease states and immunological phenotypes. A later analysis found that most CMV-associated TCR beta chains appeared HLA-restricted, with HLA associations seemingly driven largely by CMV exposure. Broadly in line with IMGT annotations, most TCR beta V segments showed up in productive rearrangements about 87% or about 30% of the time in an earlier analysis of 450 to 600 of the donors. HLA typing was unavailable for some donors at each locus, so association tests used only the typed subset. A later analysis associated about 18,000 TCR beta sequences with specific HLA alleles at a false discovery rate of 0.05. A later genetic analysis reported fewer N-insertions in productive TCRs among donors in an Asian-associated ancestry cluster than the roughly 700-donor mean. In a later genetic analysis, a missense DCLRE1C variant was associated with V-gene and J-gene trimming of TCR beta chains, and the association was replicated in an independent cohort. The sequencing pipeline was judged likely to have produced a cluster of highly shared sequence variants as a technical artifact. The presence/absence analyses assumed that sequencing depth was roughly uniform across donors, and that assumption may not be true. In a later analysis, HLA-associated TCR beta chains showed more clonal expansion and lower generation probabilities than non-associated chains that were equally common. This cohort had only TCR beta chains sequenced, and the lack of alpha or paired-chain data limited which features could be detected. Correlated functional status among segregating V segments might reflect linkage disequilibrium, but an unknown experimental factor could not be ruled out. The classifier was reported to diagnose cytomegalovirus status with high specificity and sensitivity in both the original and validation cohorts. Several of the top co-occurrence clusters appeared to be linked to parvovirus B19, influenza, CMV and Epstein-Barr virus, according to a later analysis. The only immune exposure information available for the cohort was CMV serostatus. A further reported finding was that TCR beta sequences accurately predicted the HLA-A and HLA-B alleles for most subjects in the first cohort. In the study, approximately 150 TCR beta chains were listed as associated with cytomegalovirus.

Based on the germline V gene (reference sequence), the CDR1 and CDR2 sequences are GTSNPN and SVGIG. V gives up 6 bases and J gives up 2 bases, and the segment between their germline ends measures 3 bases. Spanning cysteine to phenylalanine, the CDR3 consists of 10 amino acids. Only the CDR3 portion is preserved as DNA: 30 bases, with reading frame beginning at the first base. Library preparation was by the immunoSEQ multiplex PCR assay. A mixture of 60 forward primers for TCR Vbeta segments and 13 reverse primers for TCR Jbeta segments was used in the multiplex PCR. Amplification of the CDR3 region of rearranged TCR beta genes was performed with a multiplex PCR assay on genomic DNA. The amplified TCR beta libraries were sequenced on the Illumina HiSeq System as 87-base-pair reads. The published analysis was carried out like this. A later analysis counted some 74 million unique TCR beta chains across the 690 or so repertoires, and around 9.9 million of these chains were shared by at least two donors. A nearest-neighbor algorithm error-corrected the raw reads and collapsed the reads into unique sequences, merging closely related sequences to remove PCR and sequencing errors. To assign V, D and J gene segments, CDR3 sequences were aligned to IMGT reference sequences. For a sequence to be retained, at least a six-nucleotide match to both a V gene segment and a J gene segment was required. A rearrangement was called productive if the CDR3 had no stop codons and remained in frame with V and J, and every other rearrangement was called non-productive. CDR3 was defined by IMGT convention, running from the second conserved V-encoded cysteine to the conserved J-encoded phenylalanine. The earlier analysis of about 590 of the donors excluded sequences that lacked an unambiguous match to a single V gene segment. In an earlier analysis of 450 to 750 of the donors, a V segment was called functional when productive rearrangements were above 56.7%, and segregating when the standard deviation between donors exceeded 5%. A statistical classification framework was developed to diagnose cytomegalovirus status using the catalog of TCR beta chain sequences. In a later analysis, V and J genes were assigned by comparing TCR nucleotide sequences against IMGT/GENE-DB human TR gene sequences. Using the TCRdist pipeline, a later analysis assigned CDR3 sequences along with most-parsimonious VDJ recombination scenarios. A later analysis defined each TCR beta chain by its CDR3 amino acid sequence plus V-gene family, and excluded reads lacking a unique V-gene family. To address suspected cross-contamination and a sequencing artifact, a later analysis removed over 500 highly shared, low-generation-probability nucleotide sequences. For each public chain, a later analysis derived a clonal expansion index from normalized ranks of inferred template counts within each repertoire. In a later analysis, generation probabilities were computed using a VDJ recombination model fitted to out-of-frame rearrangements, and the results were checked against IGoR. In a later analysis, TCR-TCR, TCR-HLA and TCR-CMV co-occurrence was scored with hypergeometric tests, and a repertoire-size bias correction was applied to TCR pairs. False discovery rates were estimated in a later analysis by permuting HLA or CMV assignments 20 times. A later analysis grouped co-occurring TCRs with DBSCAN, adding TCRdist sequence similarity when clustering within HLA-allele-positive subsets. Repertoires with fewer than 30,000 or more than 120,000 public chains, plus five repertoires with anomalous nucleotide sharing, were excluded from co-occurrence clustering. Imported from immuneACCESS, the table was reduced by TCRdb to in-frame sequences with V and J called. These copies leave out some clones; in studies compared against another copy, an unresolved V gene accounts for under half, and the cause of the remainder is not known. That table furnishes V, J and clone size, whereas the DNA furnished D and trimming. In this sample the table shows roughly 120,000 clones, around 60% of which occur a single time. Roughly 9.8% of the sample is held by the ten biggest clonotypes.

Concerning this clone: The antigen this receptor binds is unknown. No base-level quality is on record; no much larger clone is a single base apart.

The cohort was made up of under 800 healthy bone marrow donors. All cohort members were sampled while nominally healthy, although unrecorded immune exposures were likely present. The donor was CMV seropositive and was included in the group of approximately 300 seropositive cohort members. A peripheral blood sample was provided by each donor, and peripheral blood mononuclear cells were used for TCR beta sequencing. The Qiagen DNeasy Blood Extraction Kit was used to extract genomic DNA from the blood cell samples. The receptor comes from a woman in her 40s in good health and CMV-seropositive. The sequencing sample was made of PBMCs. The rearrangement joined TRBV30 to TRBJ2-3, with no confident D gene call. CDR3 region: CACFTDTQYF. The nucleotide sequence reads as follows: TGTGCCTGCTTCACAGATACGCAGTATTTT.